This T cell receptor beta chain is from a study of T cells in narcolepsy. General study results and limits: Reportedly, autoreactive clonotypes were serially detected in patients' blood but not controls'.

In regard to this clone: Its specificity is not known.

Profiling relied on immunoSEQ multiplex PCR, and the TCRdb table lists in-frame clones only, not all of them. The sample has 15,000 to 17,000 clones, about 85% seen once; the top ten hold over 30%. The CDR3 sequence is 14 residues long. V was pared by 3 bases and J by 8 bases, with 13 bases between. In germline, CDR1 is MGHRA, CDR2 YSYEKL. Source material: memory (CD45RA-) CD4+ T cells from blood. The receptor was isolated from a human donor in good health. This chain uses TRBV4-1 with TRBJ1-4; no clear D. CDR3 region: CASSQGGSGEKLFF. Written as DNA, the CDR3 is TGCGCCAGCAGCCAGGGAGGGAGTGGAGAAAAACTGTTTTTT.